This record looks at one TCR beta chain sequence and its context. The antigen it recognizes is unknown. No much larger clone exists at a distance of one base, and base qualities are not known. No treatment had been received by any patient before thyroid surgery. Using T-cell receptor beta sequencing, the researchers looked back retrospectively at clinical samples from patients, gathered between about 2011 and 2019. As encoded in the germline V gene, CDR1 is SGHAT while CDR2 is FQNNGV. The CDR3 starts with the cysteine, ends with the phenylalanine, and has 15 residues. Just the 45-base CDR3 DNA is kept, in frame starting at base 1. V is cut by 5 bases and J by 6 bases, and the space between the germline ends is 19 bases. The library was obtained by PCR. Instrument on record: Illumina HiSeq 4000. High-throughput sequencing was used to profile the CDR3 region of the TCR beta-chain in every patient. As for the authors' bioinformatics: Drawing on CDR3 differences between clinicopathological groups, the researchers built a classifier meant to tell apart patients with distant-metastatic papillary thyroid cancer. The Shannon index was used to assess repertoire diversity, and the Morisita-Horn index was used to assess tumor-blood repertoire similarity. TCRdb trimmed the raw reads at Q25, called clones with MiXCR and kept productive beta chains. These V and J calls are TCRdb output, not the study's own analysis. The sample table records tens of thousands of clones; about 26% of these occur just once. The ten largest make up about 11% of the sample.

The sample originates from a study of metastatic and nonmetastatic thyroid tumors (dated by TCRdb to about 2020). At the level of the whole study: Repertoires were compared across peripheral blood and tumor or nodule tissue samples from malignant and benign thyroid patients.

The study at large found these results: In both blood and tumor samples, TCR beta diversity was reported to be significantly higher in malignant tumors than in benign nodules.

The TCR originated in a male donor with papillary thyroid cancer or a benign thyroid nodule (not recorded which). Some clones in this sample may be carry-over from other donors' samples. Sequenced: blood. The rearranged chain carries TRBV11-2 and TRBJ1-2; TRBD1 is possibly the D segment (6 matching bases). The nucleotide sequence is TGTGCCAGCAGCCCCACAGGGTCCACCTCTCATGGCTACACCTTC. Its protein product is CASSPTGSTSHGYTF.